The text below deals with one TCR beta chain. The antigen is unknown. How the authors handled the data: In the immunoSEQ data, sequences were junction-only and lacked quality scores, so filtering differed. Generated by immunoSEQ multiplex PCR, the TCRdb table keeps only in-frame clones and is missing some. V and J calls and clone size come straight from that table; D and trimming were deduced from the DNA. Of about 2.5 million clones in the sample, around 93% are singletons; the top ten hold 0.37%. V was trimmed by 3 bases and J by 5 bases, leaving 12 bases between them. Germline loops: CDR1 SGHRS, CDR2 YFSETQ. CDR3 length equals 14 residues. The data are from a study of shared clonotypes between healthy human individuals. Findings and caveats of the study: Lower generation probabilities were found for non-shared clonotypes than for those shared by all four donors.

The sequence came from a man between 18 and 35 years old in good health. Some clones in this sample may be carry-over from other donors' samples. The gene calls are TRBV5-1 and TRBJ2-1, with D unclear. Material for sequencing was naive CD4+ T cells from PBMCs. Subset indicated: CD45RA+ positively selected. CDR3 bases: TGCGCCAGCAGCTCAGTCGGCCCTGACAATGAGCAGTTCTTC. It yields the protein CASSSVGPDNEQFF.